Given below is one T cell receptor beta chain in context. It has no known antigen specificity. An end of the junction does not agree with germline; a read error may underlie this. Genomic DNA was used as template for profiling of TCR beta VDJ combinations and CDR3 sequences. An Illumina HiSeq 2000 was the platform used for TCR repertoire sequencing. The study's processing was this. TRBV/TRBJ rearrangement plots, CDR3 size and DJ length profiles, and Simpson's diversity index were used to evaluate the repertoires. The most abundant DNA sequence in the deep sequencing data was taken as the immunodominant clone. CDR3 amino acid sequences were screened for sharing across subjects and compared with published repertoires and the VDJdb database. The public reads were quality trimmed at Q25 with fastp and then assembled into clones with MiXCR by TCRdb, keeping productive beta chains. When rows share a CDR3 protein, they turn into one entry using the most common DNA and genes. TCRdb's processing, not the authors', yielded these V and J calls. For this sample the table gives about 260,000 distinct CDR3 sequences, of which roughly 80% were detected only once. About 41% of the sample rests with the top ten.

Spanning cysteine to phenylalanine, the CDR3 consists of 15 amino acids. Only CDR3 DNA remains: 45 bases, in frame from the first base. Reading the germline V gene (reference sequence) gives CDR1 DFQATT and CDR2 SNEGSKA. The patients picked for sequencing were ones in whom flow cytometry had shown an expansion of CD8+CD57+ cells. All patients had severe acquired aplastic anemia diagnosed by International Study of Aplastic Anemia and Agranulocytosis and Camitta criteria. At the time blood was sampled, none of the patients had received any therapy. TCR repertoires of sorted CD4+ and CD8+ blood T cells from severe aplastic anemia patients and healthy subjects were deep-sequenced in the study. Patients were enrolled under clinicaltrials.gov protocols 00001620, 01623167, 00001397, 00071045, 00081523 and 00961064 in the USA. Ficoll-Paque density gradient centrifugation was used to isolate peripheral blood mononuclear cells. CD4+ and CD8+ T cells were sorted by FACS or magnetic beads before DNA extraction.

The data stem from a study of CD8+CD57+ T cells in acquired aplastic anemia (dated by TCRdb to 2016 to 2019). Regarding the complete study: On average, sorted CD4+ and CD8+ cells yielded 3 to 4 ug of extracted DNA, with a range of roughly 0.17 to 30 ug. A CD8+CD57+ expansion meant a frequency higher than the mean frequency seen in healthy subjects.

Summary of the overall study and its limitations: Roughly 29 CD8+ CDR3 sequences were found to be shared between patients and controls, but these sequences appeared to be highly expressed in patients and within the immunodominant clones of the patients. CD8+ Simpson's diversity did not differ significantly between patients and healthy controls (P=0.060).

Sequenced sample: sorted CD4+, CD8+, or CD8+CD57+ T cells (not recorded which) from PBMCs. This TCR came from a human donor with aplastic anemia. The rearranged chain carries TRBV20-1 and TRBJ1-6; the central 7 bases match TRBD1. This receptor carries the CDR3 CSARAQGGLDSPLHF. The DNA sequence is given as TGCAGTGCCAGAGCGCAGGGGGGTTTGGATTCACCCCTCCACTTT.